Detailed here is one T cell receptor (beta chain). The germline CDR1 and CDR2 sequences are WSHSY and SAAADI. J was trimmed by 16 bases and V by 6 bases; bases with no gene match: 8. This CDR3 comprises 11 residues. Sequencing was performed with immunoSEQ multiplex PCR; in TCRdb, only in-frame clones are kept and a portion is missing. The sample has some 870 clones, around 64% seen once. The data are from a study of T cells after posttransplantation cyclophosphamide. The sequenced sample consisted of memory CD8+ T cells sorted from blood. The rearrangement joins TRBV10-2 to TRBJ2-1; TRBD1 matches 8 bases. The TCR was taken from a woman in her fifties or sixties in good health and a related stem cell transplant donor. In DNA, the CDR3 is TGCGCCAGCAGCGATTCAGGGGGCGCTTTCTTC. This sequence encodes CASSDSGGAFF.